This TCR beta chain was identified in a study of T cells in narcolepsy. Profiling relied on immunoSEQ multiplex PCR, and the TCRdb table lists in-frame clones only, not all of them. The sample holds about 30,000 clones; under 85% are singletons and the top ten take about 0.94%. The receptor was derived from a human donor with narcolepsy. Material: CD45RA- memory CD4+ T cells from PBMCs.

The CDR3 loop reads CASSGTSGGTYQETQYF. CDR3 nucleotides: TGTGCCAGCAGCGGGACTAGCGGGGGGACCTATCAAGAGACCCAGTACTTC. The chain recombines TRBV7-2 with TRBJ2-5; 15 positions match TRBD2. The CDR3 is 17 amino acids. V lost 5 bases, J lost 2 bases, and 6 bases stayed unmatched. The germline CDR1 and CDR2 sequences are SGHTA and FQGNSA.